This section outlines one T cell receptor (beta chain) sequence together with its context. This entry is derived from a study of blood T cell repertoires in COVID-19. Study-level information: Acute-phase and convalescent COVID-19 samples originated in the United States, Italy and Spain. T cells, B-cell-depleted T cells, or PBMCs provided the cDNA or gDNA that served as material.

The CDR3 runs to 15 residues. Trimming cost V 0 bases and J 5 bases; bases outside gene matches: 6. Looked up from germline, CDR1 is SGHRS and CDR2 is YFSETQ. Source study methods: Reference gene primer amplification gave estimated nucleated cell counts. Sequencing used immunoSEQ multiplex PCR; TCRdb keeps in-frame clones, though not all of them. V and J calls and clone size are those listed in that table; D and trimming were worked out from the DNA. The sample has just under 90,000 clones, approximately 88% seen once. The genes are TRBV5-1 and TRBJ2-7; 9 nucleotides align to TRBD1. Sequences were obtained from peripheral blood. This receptor was identified in a man in his fifties or sixties with acute or convalescent COVID-19. The CDR3 nucleotides are TGCGCCAGCAGCTTGGAGGGACAGGGCCTCGACGAGCAGTACTTC. Its translation is CASSLEGQGLDEQYF.